The next 20 T cell receptor beta chains were all read from a single sample in a study of T-cell memory formation after mild COVID-19. TCRdb fed the 5' RACE reads into MiXCR, producing one record per CDR3 protein. The sample gives just over 400,000 distinct CDR3 sequences, under 25% of which show up once; around 13% is in the top ten. The sequencing input was PBMCs or a T cell subset sorted from them (not recorded which). The receptors shown here come from an adult woman who had mild COVID-19 (a few samples of this study predate the infection). Cell type and time point are not known.

The chain is built from TRBV7-2 and TRBJ2-7; 16 positions match TRBD2. CDR1 is SGHTA and CDR2 is FQGNSA in the germline V gene. The CDR3 is 17 residues long. V gave up 5 bases and J gave up 4 bases; unmatched junction bases: 8. In nucleotides, the CDR3 is TGTGCCAGCAGCCCGGGACTAGCGGGAGGGCCAATGTACGAGCAGTACTTC. Amino acids: CASSPGLAGGPMYEQYF.

The rearrangement uses TRBV12-3 or TRBV12-4 and TRBJ2-7, with TRBD2 matching over 7 bases. The CDR3 consists of 14 residues. V was clipped by 6 bases and J by 4 bases; unmatched bases: 9. CDR3 region: CASSRRGLSYEQYF. The CDR3 DNA sequence: TGTGCCAGCAGCCGACGGGGACTATCATACGAGCAGTACTTC.

The chain recombines TRBV12-3 or TRBV12-4 with TRBJ1-1; maybe TRBD1 (5 bases). CDR3 length equals 15 residues. Trimming took off 6 bases at V and 3 bases at J, with 17 bases between the two ends. CDR3 protein: CASSPLRQLDTEAFF. The CDR3 DNA sequence: TGTGCCAGCAGCCCCCTAAGACAGCTAGACACTGAAGCTTTCTTT.

V gene TRBV7-9 combines with J gene TRBJ1-1, with D possibly matching TRBD1 (5 bases). The CDR3 runs to 17 residues. V lost 2 bases and J 11 bases, leaving 27 bases between the germline ends. The germline V gene encodes CDR1 SEHNR and CDR2 FQNEAQ (reference sequence). DNA of the CDR3: TGTGCCAGCAGCTTACCGGCGGACAATGGACCGATATTCGGGGCTTTCTTT. This codes for CASSLPADNGPIFGAFF.

This chain links TRBV7-9 with TRBJ2-7; the D is unclear. The CDR3 totals 14 residues. CDR1 is SEHNR and CDR2 is FQNEAQ in the germline V gene (reference sequence). The ends were cut back, 0 bases at V and 3 bases at J, with 9 bases in the middle. CDR3 DNA: TGTGCCAGCAGCTTAGCGGTAGGGAACTACGAGCAGTACTTC. Translation: CASSLAVGNYEQYF.

V and J are TRBV5-1 and TRBJ2-3; either TRBD1 or TRBD2 may fit D (5 bases each). The CDR3 is 15 amino acids. Trimming removed 4 bases at V and 7 bases at J, with 19 bases between. From germline, CDR1 is SGHRS and CDR2 YFSETQ. The CDR3 bases are TGCGCCAGCAGCCCATCCGGGACGGAGACCCATACGCAGTATTTT. It yields the protein CASSPSGTETHTQYF. Combining the CDR3 with reference TRBV5-1 and TRBJ2-3 gives the whole variable domain KAGVTQTPRYLIKTRGQQVTLSCSPISGHRSVSWYQQTPGQGLQFLFEYFSETQRNKGNFPGRFSGRQFSNSRSEMNVSTLELGDSALYLCASSPSGTETHTQYFGPGTRLTVL.

This clonotype was picked up a small number of times. This sequence joins TRBV7-2 and TRBJ2-7; possible D gene TRBD2, 7 bases. The CDR3 totals 15 residues. The V and J ends lost 5 bases and 2 bases respectively, with 16 bases between them. Germline CDR1 SGHTA, CDR2 FQGNSA. The DNA of the CDR3 is TGTGCCAGCAGCCCCAGGGGCGGGAGCCCCTACGAGCAGTACTTC. Translated, it gives CASSPRGGSPYEQYF.

This clonotype was observed a few times. The J gene is TRBJ2-5, the V gene TRBV5-4; D call uncertain. The V end was cut by 4 bases, the J end by 2 bases, with 12 bases between. Germline V lookup: CDR1 SGHNT, CDR2 YYREEE (reference sequence). The CDR3 length is 14 residues. CDR3 coding DNA: TGTGCCAGCAGCCGAAGAGACTGGCAAGAGACCCAGTACTTC. It translates to CASSRRDWQETQYF.

This chain connects TRBV2 to TRBJ2-6; 10 bases align to TRBD1. Trimming at V came to 8 bases and at J to 2 bases, leaving 18 bases not matched to a gene. This CDR3 contains 20 residues. Germline V gene sequence: CDR1 SNHLY, CDR2 FYNNEI. CDR3 in amino acids: CASQEMDRGNLIPGANVLTF. In DNA form, the CDR3 reads TGTGCCAGCCAAGAGATGGACAGGGGGAATCTAATCCCTGGGGCCAACGTCCTGACTTTC.

The chain is built from TRBV12-3 or TRBV12-4 and TRBJ2-1; 9 bases match TRBD1. The CDR3 sequence is 20 residues long. V lost 6 bases and J lost 7; bases outside the gene matches: 25. CDR3 DNA sequence: TGTGCCAGCAGGGCCCCACCCCAACATAACCGGGACAGGGTCATGAATGAGCAGTTCTTC. It is translated as CASRAPPQHNRDRVMNEQFF.

The count of this clonotype is one. A much larger clone is a single base away; this may be a read error. The chain uses TRBV7-6 and TRBJ2-3, with 7 bases lining up with TRBD2. Germline V lookup: CDR1 SGHVS, CDR2 FNYEAQ. With 2 bases clipped from V and 3 bases from J, the junction kept 8 bases outside the gene matches. The CDR3 loop spans 16 amino acids. The CDR3 protein is CASSLMGAGVTDTQYF. CDR3 bases: TGTGCCAGCAGCTTAATGGGCGCGGGGGTGACAGATACGCAGTATTTT.

The V and J genes are TRBV27 and TRBJ2-7; 9 bases agree with TRBD1. Germline CDR1 and CDR2: MNHEY and SMNVEV (reference sequence). J lost 2 bases, V lost 0 bases, and 8 bases had no gene match. The CDR3 length is 17 residues. CDR3 in DNA: TGTGCCAGCAGTTTATCGGATCCCGGGACAGGGCCCTACGAGCAGTACTTC. This encodes CASSLSDPGTGPYEQYF.

This clonotype was seen a few times. The rearrangement uses TRBV6-6 and TRBJ1-1; perhaps TRBD1 as D (6 bases). The germline CDR1 and CDR2 sequences are MNHNY and SVGAGI (reference sequence). This CDR3 region has 15 residues. Between the trimmed V and J ends, which lost 6 bases and 1 base, there was a span of 15 bases. The CDR3 DNA is TGTGCCAGCAGCCCTAACAGGGCTCCGAACACTGAAGCTTTCTTT. This encodes CASSPNRAPNTEAFF.

The V call is TRBV14, the J call TRBJ2-5, with D possibly matching TRBD1 (5 bases). This CDR3 contains 17 residues. Per germline, CDR1 SGHDN and CDR2 FVKESK. The V end was cut by 0 bases, the J end by 4 bases, with 18 bases between. CDR3 residues: CASSQDLGRVIRETQYF. The CDR3 DNA sequence: TGTGCCAGCAGCCAAGATTTGGGCAGGGTAATCCGAGAGACCCAGTACTTC.

V usage is TRBV12-3 or TRBV12-4 and J usage is TRBJ2-7; the match to TRBD2 covers 9 bases. This CDR3 comprises 12 residues. Trimming cost V 7 bases and J 9 bases; bases outside gene matches: 7. CDR3 nucleotides: TGTGCCAGCACCGGGACTAGCTTATGGCAGTACTTC. Its protein product is CASTGTSLWQYF.

The rearrangement uses TRBV20-1 and TRBJ2-5; D is unresolved. Germline CDR1 is DFQATT and CDR2 is SNEGSKA (reference sequence). The CDR3 has 12 residues. Deletions cut 3 bases from V and 2 bases from J, with 7 bases between. The CDR3 sequence is CSASGSQETQYF. The CDR3 DNA reads TGCAGTGCTAGCGGATCACAAGAGACCCAGTACTTC.

The rearrangement links TRBV5-5 to TRBJ1-2; a weak D match, TRBD1 (5 bases). V was trimmed by 0 bases and J by 6 bases, leaving 9 bases between them. This CDR3 has 13 residues. CDR1 is SGHKS and CDR2 is YYEKEE in the germline V gene (reference sequence). As DNA, the CDR3 is TGTGCCAGCAGCTTGGCCGCGGGGCATGGCTACACCTTC. This translates into CASSLAAGHGYTF.

This chain joins TRBV9 and TRBJ2-3; 10 nucleotides match TRBD2. CDR1 is SGDLS and CDR2 is YYNGEE in the germline V gene. The trim removed 2 bases at V and 3 bases at J, leaving 6 bases unmatched. This CDR3 has 16 amino acids. The CDR3 is CASSVTLAGVTDTQYF. The CDR3 DNA is TGTGCCAGCAGCGTTACCCTAGCGGGGGTTACAGATACGCAGTATTTT. Filled out from reference TRBV9 and TRBJ2-3, the complete variable domain reads DSGVTQTPKHLITATGQRVTLRCSPRSGDLSVYWYQQSLDQGLQFLIQYYNGEERAKGNILERFSAQQFPDLHSELNLSSLELGDSALYFCASSVTLAGVTDTQYFGPGTRLTVL.

This clonotype was seen a few times. The chain combines TRBV18 with TRBJ2-3; weak D call: TRBD2 (6 bases). The germline CDR1 and CDR2 sequences are KGHSH and LQKENI. The length of the CDR3 is 16 residues. With 0 bases removed from V and 2 bases from J, the gap between germline ends came to 12 bases. The CDR3 spells CASSPPGLAYTDTQYF. CDR3 nucleotide sequence: TGTGCCAGCTCACCACCGGGACTGGCATACACAGATACGCAGTATTTT.

This rearrangement joins TRBV20-1 to TRBJ1-5, with D unresolved. CDR1 and CDR2 from the germline V gene are DFQATT and SNEGSKA (reference sequence). The CDR3 runs to 13 residues. V was clipped by 7 bases and J by 9 bases, with 19 bases between them. CDR3 coding DNA: TGCAGTGGGCGCCTGGCAGTCGATCGGCCCCAGCATTTT. Translation: CSGRLAVDRPQHF.